This is a list of T cell receptor beta chains from one sample in a study of early T cells in non-severe SARS-CoV-2 infection. Each CDR3 protein gets one entry after TCRdb re-called the 5' RACE reads with MiXCR. The profile shows 75,000 to 95,000 distinct CDR3 sequences, 16% of them singletons. Sequenced here: whole blood, sampled at baseline. These receptors came from an adult who was a healthcare worker with PCR-confirmed SARS-CoV-2 infection or an uninfected control (not recorded which). Both conserved end residues are part of each CDR3. The order of the fields is V gene, J gene, CDR3 length, CDR3 protein.

TRBV20-1	TRBJ2-3	13	CSAQEGLTDTQYF
TRBV29-1	TRBJ2-3	12	CSVGPRPDTQYF
TRBV10-3	TRBJ2-7	14	CAISGVGERVEQYF
TRBV12-5	TRBJ1-5	16	CASGPPQDKENQPQHF
TRBV20-1	TRBJ2-1	12	CSATSQTNEQFF
TRBV9	TRBJ1-1	13	CASSVGGATEAFF
TRBV20-1	TRBJ2-3	15	CSARLAGGPTDTQYF
TRBV28	TRBJ1-1	15	CASSLGTRVNTEAFF
TRBV7-4	TRBJ2-3	16	CASSLCPEGHTDTQYF
TRBV29-1	TRBJ2-4	13	CSVDNLAKNIQYF